The 27 T cell receptor beta chains reported below all come from one sample, sequenced in a study of TIL therapy for anti-PD-1-resistant metastatic lung cancer. Time point described: pre-treatment sample, taken before nivolumab and TIL therapy. Tumor tissue came from excised metastases, mostly pleural nodules or supraclavicular lymph nodes. The libraries were made with immunoSEQ v3. Some clones are missing from TCRdb's copy, which holds only in-frame ones; the method was immunoSEQ multiplex PCR. The table includes fewer than 30,000 clones, roughly two thirds detected once. The source material was tumor tissue, sampled at baseline. Receptors originate from a woman between 30 and 79 years old with non-small cell lung cancer.

In this sample, this clone turned up once. This sequence joins TRBV4-2 and TRBJ2-5; 7 bases fit TRBD1. The germline V gene encodes CDR1 LGHNA and CDR2 YNFKEQ. The CDR3 is 16 amino acids. The V and J ends lost 4 bases and 9 bases, in that order; junction bases with no gene match: 17. The CDR3: CASSPETGGPQGAQYF. The CDR3 DNA sequence: TGTGCCAGCAGCCCGGAGACGGGTGGGCCCCAGGGGGCCCAGTACTTC.

The chain has TRBV6-5 and TRBJ1-4; D unresolved. Germline CDR1 and CDR2: MNHEY and SVGAGI. Trimming removed 4 bases at V and 10 bases at J, with 19 bases between. The CDR3 sequence is 15 residues long. This CDR3 reads CASSSIQQPMIKLFF. The DNA of the CDR3 is TGTGCCAGCAGTTCCATACAGCAACCAATGATAAAACTGTTTTTT.

The chain combines TRBV20-1 with TRBJ2-1; no clear D. CDR1 DFQATT and CDR2 SNEGSKA come from the germline V gene (reference sequence). The CDR3 runs 11 residues. Trimming stripped 0 bases from V and 8 bases from J, with 5 bases between. The CDR3 is CSARDRDEQFF. The DNA for the CDR3 is TGCAGTGCTAGAGATCGAGATGAGCAGTTCTTC.

This clone showed up just a few times. The gene calls are TRBV9 and TRBJ2-2; D ambiguous. CDR1 is SGDLS, CDR2 YYNGEE, per germline. V was shortened by 0 bases and J by 4 bases, with 7 bases between the two germline ends. The CDR3 spans 14 residues. This CDR3 reads CASSVEVLTGELFF. The CDR3 DNA reads as TGTGCCAGCAGCGTAGAGGTCCTCACCGGGGAGCTGTTTTTT. The complete variable domain, with remaining parts taken from reference TRBV9 and TRBJ2-2, reads DSGVTQTPKHLITATGQRVTLRCSPRSGDLSVYWYQQSLDQGLQFLIQYYNGEERAKGNILERFSAQQFPDLHSELNLSSLELGDSALYFCASSVEVLTGELFFGEGSRLTVL.

This chain links TRBV6-4 with TRBJ2-5, with D perhaps TRBD1 or TRBD2 (5 bases each). The CDR3 is made up of 13 amino acids. Trimming shortened V by 5 bases and J by 2 bases, and 9 bases separated the two germline ends. Germline V gene data show CDR1 as MRHNA and CDR2 as SNTAGT. This CDR3 is CASSSGPQETQYF. The CDR3 coding sequence is TGTGCCAGCAGTTCGGGACCGCAAGAGACCCAGTACTTC.

The chain uses TRBV19 and TRBJ2-4; D not certain. Germline-derived CDR1 and CDR2 are LNHDA and SQIVND (reference sequence). The CDR3 has 13 residues. Trimming removed 7 bases from V and 0 bases from J, with 7 bases in between. The CDR3 region has the DNA TGTGCCAGTAAGGAACTAGCCAAAAACATTCAGTACTTC. This encodes CASKELAKNIQYF.

The CDR3 nucleotides are TGTGCCAGTTCAAAGATGGATAGCAATCAGCCCCAGCATTTT. Amino acid sequence: CASSKMDSNQPQHF. The rearrangement links TRBV19 to TRBJ1-5; D remains ambiguous. Between the trimmed V and J ends, which lost 8 bases and 0 bases, there was a span of 11 bases. The CDR3 extends over 14 amino acids. Germline V gene data show CDR1 as LNHDA and CDR2 as SQIVND (reference sequence).

DNA for the CDR3: TGTGCCTGGAGAACAGATTTCGCTGGCTACACCTTC. Translated, it gives CAWRTDFAGYTF. The chain carries TRBV30 and TRBJ1-2; D uncertain. The length of the CDR3 is 12 residues. Germline V gene data show CDR1 as GTSNPN and CDR2 as SVGIG (reference sequence). Trimming took 3 bases from V and 7 from J, leaving 12 bases between them.

This chain links TRBV20-1 with TRBJ2-7; D remains ambiguous. V lost 6 bases, J lost 7 bases, and 13 bases lay in between. The germline V gene has CDR1 DFQATT and CDR2 SNEGSKA (reference sequence). CDR3 length: 11 residues. CDR3 nucleotides: TGCAGTGCCCGGACCCCTGAGGAGCAGTACTTC. Translating it yields CSARTPEEQYF.

The chain uses TRBV10-1 and TRBJ2-3; TRBD1 agrees at 8 bases. Trimming cost V 6 bases and J 6 bases; bases outside gene matches: 8. Per germline, CDR1 WNHNN and CDR2 SYGVQD (reference sequence). There are 14 residues in the CDR3. The CDR3 protein is CASRDQGAWDTQYF. The CDR3, as DNA: TGCGCCAGCAGAGATCAGGGGGCATGGGATACGCAGTATTTT.

This sequence joins TRBV5-6 and TRBJ2-3; D uncertain. Germline assignment: CDR1 SGHDT and CDR2 YYEEEE. V lost 1 base, J lost 0 bases, and 12 bases lay in between. CDR3 length equals 16 residues. CDR3 in DNA: TGTGCCAGCAGCTTGAAAGGAAGGTCTAGCACAGATACGCAGTATTTT. It translates to CASSLKGRSSTDTQYF.

The V and J genes are TRBV10-2 and TRBJ2-7; D may be TRBD1 or TRBD2 (6 bases each). In germline, CDR1 is WSHSY, CDR2 SAAADI. V was shortened by 11 bases and J by 6 bases, with 23 bases between the two germline ends. This CDR3 is 14 amino acids long. CDR3: CALASGGGQSEQYF. For the CDR3, the DNA is TGCGCCCTCGCCTCGGGTGGGGGGCAATCCGAGCAGTACTTC.

This chain uses TRBV5-4 with TRBJ2-2; weak D call: TRBD1 (6 bases). From germline, CDR1 is SGHNT and CDR2 YYREEE (reference sequence). Trimming removed 4 bases from V and 1 base from J, with 11 bases in between. This CDR3 is 15 amino acids long. This CDR3 is CASSPGTRNTGELFF. The CDR3 DNA is TGTGCCAGCAGCCCTGGGACACGGAACACCGGGGAGCTGTTTTTT.

The chain carries TRBV12-5 and TRBJ1-5; maybe TRBD1 (5 bases). The CDR3 runs 13 residues. CDR1 and CDR2 (germline): LGHNT, FRNRAP. Trimming removed 3 bases from V and 7 bases from J, with 10 bases in between. The CDR3 loop reads CASGFGSGQPQHF. In DNA form, the CDR3 reads TGTGCTAGTGGTTTCGGGTCAGGGCAGCCCCAGCATTTT.

The chain employs TRBV29-1 and TRBJ1-3; D ambiguous. The ends were cut back, 4 bases at V and 1 base at J, with 11 bases in the middle. The CDR3 runs 14 residues. CDR1 is SQVTM, CDR2 ANQGSEA, per germline. The CDR3 spells CSVGMVGSGNTIYF. The CDR3 DNA is TGCAGCGTTGGCATGGTGGGTTCTGGAAACACCATATATTTT.

This chain joins TRBV6-1 and TRBJ1-2; 7 nucleotides agree with TRBD1. The CDR3 length is 16 residues. Unmatched junction bases numbered 10, after V lost 2 bases and J lost 4 bases. Germline V gene data show CDR1 as MNHNS and CDR2 as SASEGT. The CDR3 region has the DNA TGTGCCAGCAGTGAAACTTTCAGGGGGATTATCTATGGCTACACCTTC. Amino acids: CASSETFRGIIYGYTF.

This chain links TRBV7-9 with TRBJ2-1; D is unresolved. Germline loops: CDR1 SEHNR, CDR2 FQNEAQ (reference sequence). CDR3 length equals 13 residues. V was shortened by 2 bases and J by 6 bases, with 8 bases between the two germline ends. CDR3: CASSLSSPNEQFF. CDR3 DNA: TGTGCCAGCAGCTTATCTTCTCCCAATGAGCAGTTCTTC.

This rearrangement joins TRBV29-1 to TRBJ2-2, with TRBD2 as a possible D gene (5 bases). The CDR3 sequence is 14 residues long. Trimming shortened V by 3 bases and J by 0 bases, and 8 bases separated the two germline ends. Germline V CDR1 and CDR2: SQVTM, ANQGSEA. The CDR3 nucleotides read TGCAGCGTTGAGGACTCTGCGAACACCGGGGAGCTGTTTTTT. The encoded protein is CSVEDSANTGELFF.

The sample holds a few counts of this clone. The chain combines TRBV29-1 with TRBJ2-4; the D call may be TRBD1 or TRBD2 (5 bases each). The CDR3 is 13 residues long. Germline values: CDR1 SQVTM, CDR2 ANQGSEA. V lost 3 bases to trimming and J lost 9 bases, with 15 bases between them. The CDR3 loop reads CSVDGAGTGIQYF. Here the CDR3 DNA reads TGCAGCGTTGATGGGGCAGGGACGGGCATTCAGTACTTC.

This rearrangement joins TRBV7-8 to TRBJ2-1; D is uncertain. The germline CDR1 and CDR2 sequences are SGHVS and FQNEAQ. V was trimmed by 2 bases and J by 6 bases, leaving 17 bases between them. The length of the CDR3 is 16 residues. The CDR3 reads CASSLRRYEVVNEQFF. The CDR3 DNA reads as TGTGCCAGCAGCTTACGAAGGTATGAGGTGGTCAATGAGCAGTTCTTC.

This clone was recorded once. The CDR3 DNA reads TGTGCCAGCAGCTCGAGCCCAGGGGAGACCCAGTACTTC. Translating gives CASSSSPGETQYF. The chain recombines TRBV5-6 with TRBJ2-5; a weak D match, TRBD1 (5 bases). The germline gives CDR1 SGHDT, CDR2 YYEEEE. The length of the CDR3 is 13 residues. V dropped 3 bases and J dropped 5 bases, with 11 bases sitting between them.

V and J are TRBV6-5 and TRBJ2-7; TRBD1 or TRBD2 may be the D gene (5 bases each). CDR1 is MNHEY, CDR2 SVGAGI, per germline. This CDR3 contains 15 residues. Trimming took off 8 bases at V and 7 bases at J, with 24 bases between the two ends. The CDR3 loop reads CASWSSGTLVGEQYF. The CDR3 coding sequence is TGTGCCAGCTGGAGTTCCGGGACCCTGGTGGGAGAGCAGTACTTC.

The V and J genes are TRBV5-1 and TRBJ2-7, with D unclear. CDR3 length: 12 amino acids. Germline V CDR1 and CDR2: SGHRS, YFSETQ. The V gene lost 4 bases and the J gene lost 2 bases, with 7 bases spanning the gap. CDR3: CASSAGAYEQYF. DNA of the CDR3: TGCGCCAGCAGCGCCGGCGCCTACGAGCAGTACTTC.

This sequence joins TRBV15 and TRBJ1-5, with unresolved D. The CDR3 spans 15 residues. V dropped 0 bases and J dropped 3 bases, with 9 bases sitting between them. CDR1 is LNHNV, CDR2 YYDKDF, per germline (reference sequence). For the CDR3, the DNA is TGTGCCACCAGCAGAGAACTACAGAACAATCAGCCCCAGCATTTT. This codes for CATSRELQNNQPQHF.

In this sample, this clone turned up a few times. The chain carries TRBV7-9 and TRBJ2-5; D is perhaps TRBD1 (6 bases). CDR3 length: 13 amino acids. V was trimmed by 7 bases and J by 5 bases, leaving 14 bases between them. Germline V CDR1 and CDR2: SEHNR, FQNEAQ (reference sequence). The CDR3 region is CASTPPGEETQYF. CDR3 DNA: TGTGCCAGCACCCCTCCAGGGGAGGAGACCCAGTACTTC.

The V gene is TRBV15, the J gene TRBJ1-1; 7 bases are shared with TRBD1. The CDR3 is 14 amino acids. Germline CDR1 is LNHNV and CDR2 is YYDKDF (reference sequence). V shed 1 base and J 11 bases; nucleotides not matched to a gene: 10. The CDR3 DNA reads TGTGCCACCAGCAGAGGCGACAGGGCGGTAGGGGCTTTCTTT. This gives the protein CATSRGDRAVGAFF. Filled out from reference TRBV15 and TRBJ1-1, the complete variable domain reads DAMVIQNPRYQVTQFGKPVTLSCSQTLNHNVMYWYQQKSSQAPKLLFHYYDKDFNNEADTPDNFQSRRPNTSFCFLDIRSPGLGDTAMYLCATSRGDRAVGAFFGQGTRLTVV.

J is TRBJ1-2 and V is TRBV6-5; 10 bases are shared with TRBD1. Germline lookup yields CDR1 MNHEY and CDR2 SVGAGI. With V trimmed by 2 bases and J by 4 bases, 7 bases remained unmatched. The CDR3 contains 16 residues. The CDR3 DNA is TGTGCCAGCAGTTACGGGACAGGGGCCTGGGGCTATGGCTACACCTTC. It encodes CASSYGTGAWGYGYTF.